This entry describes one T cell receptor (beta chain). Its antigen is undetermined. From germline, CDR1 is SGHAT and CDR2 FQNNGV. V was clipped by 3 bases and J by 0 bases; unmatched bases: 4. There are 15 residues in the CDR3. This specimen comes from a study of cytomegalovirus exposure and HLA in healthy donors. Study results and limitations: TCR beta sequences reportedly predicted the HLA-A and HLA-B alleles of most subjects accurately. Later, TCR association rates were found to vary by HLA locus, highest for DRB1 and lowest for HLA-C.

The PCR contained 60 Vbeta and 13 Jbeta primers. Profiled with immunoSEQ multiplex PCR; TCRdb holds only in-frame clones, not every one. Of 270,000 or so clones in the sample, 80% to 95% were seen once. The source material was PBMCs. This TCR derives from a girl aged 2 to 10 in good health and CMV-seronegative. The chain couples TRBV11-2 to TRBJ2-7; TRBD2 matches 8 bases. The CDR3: CASSLVAGHSYEQYF. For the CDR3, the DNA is TGTGCCAGCAGCTTGGTAGCGGGGCACTCCTACGAGCAGTACTTC.